The 26 T cell receptor beta chains presented below share a single source sample, sequenced in a study of read filtering for tumor transcriptome and immune sequencing (dated by TCRdb to 2019 to 2021). TCRdb lists the instrument as Illumina HiSeq 4000. TCR libraries were built from approximately 400 ng RNA with the Immunoverse kit, using molecular barcoded adaptors covering alpha/delta and beta/gamma chains. The raw public data were reprocessed by TCRdb itself: fastp quality trimming at Q25, MiXCR clonotype calling, in-frame beta chains only. Merged by CDR3 protein, the rows form single entries marked with the most common genes and DNA. A total of some 50,000 distinct CDR3 sequences appear in this sample, about 20% of them only once. The top ten clones comprise less than 45% of the sample. The specimen was a population of CD138-negative cells sorted from bone marrow. The cell subset or site label of this sample denotes: bone marrow mononuclear cells depleted of CD138+ plasma/myeloma cells by negative magnetic selection. The receptors were sampled from a donor at least 40 years old with multiple myeloma.

Note on this clonotype: This clone may be a read error of a much larger clone one base away. The CDR3 DNA follows: TGTGCCAGCAATGCCCGGGACAGGGAGTTGGCTTTCTTT. It translates to CASNARDRELAFF. This chain joins TRBV7-9 and TRBJ1-1; TRBD1 matches at 9 bases. The germline gives CDR1 SEHNR, CDR2 FQNEAQ (reference sequence). This CDR3 has 13 amino acids. Losses at the gene ends were 7 bases for V and 11 bases for J; bases not matched to a gene: 11.

In regard to this clonotype: A much more abundant neighbour one base away suggests this may be a read error. The CDR3, as DNA: TGCAGTGCTACCAGGGAGTCCGTTCCCACTGAAGCTTTCTTT. It specifies CSATRESVPTEAFF. The chain has TRBV20-1 and TRBJ1-1, with a tentative D call TRBD1 (5 bases). Germline CDR1 is DFQATT and CDR2 is SNEGSKA (reference sequence). The CDR3 has 14 amino acids. V was trimmed by 4 bases and J by 4 bases, leaving 16 bases between them.

This clonotype was counted at least ten times. The chain combines TRBV4-1 with TRBJ2-7, with 9 positions matching TRBD2. J gave up 4 bases and V 1 base, and 8 bases lay outside the gene matches. Germline CDR1 and CDR2: MGHRA and YSYEKL. The CDR3 is 16 residues long. CDR3: CASSQVSTSGRYEQYF. Written as DNA, the CDR3 is TGCGCCAGCAGCCAAGTTAGCACTAGCGGGCGATACGAGCAGTACTTC.

As concerns this clonotype: Since a much larger clone is just one base distant, this may be a read error. The chain has TRBV7-9 and TRBJ2-3; D unresolved. Per the germline V gene, CDR1 is SEHNR and CDR2 is FQNEAQ (reference sequence). With 1 base removed from V and 2 bases from J, the gap between germline ends came to 28 bases. This CDR3 has 21 amino acids. Here the CDR3 reads CASSLGVLERSPRPHTDTQYF. For the CDR3, the DNA is TGTGCCAGCAGCTTAGGCGTCCTGGAACGATCCCCCCGCCCGCACACAGATACGCAGTATTTT.

This clonotype was counted at least ten times. This rearrangement joins TRBV20-1 to TRBJ2-2, with 7 positions matching TRBD2. Germline V lookup: CDR1 DFQATT, CDR2 SNEGSKA (reference sequence). V dropped 0 bases and J dropped 1; count of bases not matched to a gene: 5. The CDR3 has 16 residues. This CDR3 is CSARDESSGNTGELFF. The CDR3 DNA sequence: TGCAGTGCTAGAGATGAGTCTAGCGGGAACACCGGGGAGCTGTTTTTT.

By proportion, this clonotype is medium-sized. J is TRBJ2-1 and V is TRBV7-9, with 12 positions matching TRBD2. The CDR3 runs 19 residues. Germline CDR1 is SEHNR and CDR2 is FQNEAQ (reference sequence). J gave up 0 bases and V 4 bases, and 10 bases lay outside the gene matches. The CDR3 nucleotides read TGTGCCAGCAGCTCCCGACGGACTAGCGGGGATAGCTCCTACAATGAGCAGTTCTTC. Translated, it gives CASSSRRTSGDSSYNEQFF.

This clonotype is judged medium-sized. The chain employs TRBV19 and TRBJ2-1, with D possibly TRBD2 on 6 matching bases. V was clipped by 5 bases and J by 4 bases, with 9 bases between them. Germline lookup yields CDR1 LNHDA and CDR2 SQIVND (reference sequence). The CDR3 length is 13 residues. The CDR3 DNA reads as TGTGCCAGTAGTCCAGGGACTTACAATGAGCAGTTCTTC. The encoded protein is CASSPGTYNEQFF.

This clonotype appeared many times. The gene calls are TRBV28 and TRBJ2-7, with 8 positions matching TRBD1. V trimming: 6 bases; J trimming: 5 bases; junction bases outside the gene matches: 9. Germline CDR1 is MDHEN and CDR2 is SYDVKM. This CDR3 contains 14 residues. CDR3 in DNA: TGTGCCAGCAGCTCCCCCGGACAGGGCCACGAGCAGTACTTC. Translation: CASSSPGQGHEQYF. Drawing the rest from reference TRBV28 and TRBJ2-7, the complete variable domain is DVKVTQSSRYLVKRTGEKVFLECVQDMDHENMFWYRQDPGLGLRLIYFSYDVKMKEKGDIPEGYSVSREKKERFSLILESASTNQTSMYLCASSSPGQGHEQYFGPGTRLTVT.

With respect to this clonotype: This sequence may be a read error, since a much larger clone differs from it by one base. This chain joins TRBV20-1 and TRBJ2-7, with 10 positions matching TRBD1. CDR3 length: 13 residues. Germline V CDR1 and CDR2: DFQATT, SNEGSKA (reference sequence). J lost 3 bases, V lost 4 bases, and 3 bases had no gene match. The CDR3 is CSATGTGDYEQYF. As DNA, the CDR3 is TGCAGTGCTACAGGGACAGGGGACTACGAGCAGTACTTC.

In this sample, this clonotype turned up many times. The CDR3 nucleotides read TGTGCCAGCAGTGACTCGGGCACCTACAATGAGCAGTTCTTC. This translates into CASSDSGTYNEQFF. This chain links TRBV6-4 with TRBJ2-1; D call uncertain. From germline, CDR1 is MRHNA and CDR2 SNTAGT. The CDR3 totals 14 residues. The ends were cut back, 0 bases at V and 2 bases at J, with 5 bases in the middle.

Ten or more counts support this clonotype. The gene calls are TRBV4-1 and TRBJ1-5; the D is unclear. CDR3 length: 16 residues. Per the germline V gene, CDR1 is MGHRA and CDR2 is YSYEKL. V gave up 0 bases and J gave up 3 bases, with 12 bases separating them. The CDR3 sequence: CASSQEGRAINQPQHF. The CDR3 DNA follows: TGCGCCAGCAGCCAAGAAGGCCGGGCAATCAATCAGCCCCAGCATTTT.

Comments on this clonotype: This may come from a read error, since a much larger clone is one base off. The chain uses TRBV10-3 and TRBJ2-5; the D is unclear. Per the germline V gene, CDR1 is ENHRY and CDR2 is SYGVKD. This CDR3 has 11 residues. The CDR3 nucleotides read TGTACCATCTCCGACCAAGAGACCCAGTACTTC. Translation: CTISDQETQYF.

This clonotype was detected ten times or more. The V and J genes are TRBV7-2 and TRBJ2-3; the D is unclear. Per the germline V gene, CDR1 is SGHTA and CDR2 is FQGNSA. The V end lost 5 bases, the J end lost 0 bases, and 9 bases lay between the germline ends. This CDR3 has 14 amino acids. CDR3 DNA sequence: TGTGCCAGCAGCACCCGACAAAGCACAGATACGCAGTATTTT. This translates into CASSTRQSTDTQYF.

In its sample, this clonotype was seen a few times. Given a much more abundant clone one base away, this may be a read error. The conserved final phenylalanine or tryptophan is absent from the CDR3, which likely points to a read error. The chain couples TRBV24-1 to TRBJ2-5; possibly TRBD1 for D (5 bases). V dropped 4 bases and J dropped 2 bases, with 13 bases sitting between them. CDR3 length equals 15 residues. Per germline, CDR1 KGHDR and CDR2 SFDVKD. This CDR3 is CATSDSDRPQETQYS. The CDR3 DNA reads TGTGCCACCAGTGACTCCGACAGACCTCAAGAGACCCAGTACTCC.

A single count supports this clonotype. This sequence may be a read error, since a much larger clone differs from it by one base. The gene calls are TRBV6-5 and TRBJ1-4; TRBD1 is a possible D gene (6 bases). The CDR3 contains 14 residues. CDR1 is MNHEY, CDR2 SVGAGI, per germline. The V end lost 8 bases, the J end lost 7 bases, and 17 bases lay between the germline ends. CDR3 in amino acids: CASGRGALGEKLFF. Written as DNA, the CDR3 is TGTGCCAGCGGTCGGGGGGCGCTGGGTGAAAAACTGTTTTTT.

Remarks on this clonotype: It may be a read error: a sequence one base away is much more abundant. This rearrangement joins TRBV28 to TRBJ2-7; the D gene could be TRBD1 or TRBD2 (5 bases each). Germline CDR1 and CDR2: MDHEN and SYDVKM. CDR3 size: 13 residues. The chain's CDR3 is CASSRGVAYKQYF. CDR3 in DNA: TGTGCCAGCTCTAGAGGGGTAGCCTACAAGCAGTACTTC. The full variable domain, completed using reference TRBV28 and TRBJ2-7, is DVKVTQSSRYLVKRTGEKVFLECVQDMDHENMFWYRQDPGLGLRLIYFSYDVKMKEKGDIPEGYSVSREKKERFSLILESASTNQTSMYLCASSRGVAYKQYFGPGTRLTVT.

By share of the sample, this clonotype is medium-sized (0.01 to 0.1%). The V call is TRBV6-2 or TRBV6-3, the J call TRBJ2-1, with TRBD2 matching 14 bases. The junction had 11 bases not matched to a gene; V was cut back by 2 bases and J by 8 bases. Germline CDR1 reads MNHEY; CDR2 reads SVGEGT. The CDR3 spans 18 residues. The CDR3 coding sequence is TGTGCCAGCAGTTACAGAACGGGACTAGCGGGAGACATCGATGAGCAGTTCTTC. This codes for CASSYRTGLAGDIDEQFF.

On this clonotype itself: It may be a read error: a sequence one base away is much more abundant. The chain has TRBV5-6 and TRBJ1-5, with TRBD1 matching over 8 bases. With V trimmed by 3 bases and J by 6 bases, 11 bases remained unmatched. Germline CDR1 reads SGHDT; CDR2 reads YYEEEE. CDR3 size: 16 residues. In DNA form, the CDR3 reads TGTGCCAGCAGCTCGGACAGGGAGGCAGGCACTCAGCCCCAGCATTTT. Translation gives CASSSDREAGTQPQHF. Filled out from reference TRBV5-6 and TRBJ1-5, the complete variable domain reads DAGVTQSPTHLIKTRGQQVTLRCSPKSGHDTVSWYQQALGQGPQFIFQYYEEEERQRGNFPDRFSGHQFPNYSSELNVNALLLGDSALYLCASSSDREAGTQPQHFGDGTRLSIL.

This clonotype was picked up many times. J is TRBJ2-1 and V is TRBV5-1; possibly TRBD1 for D (5 bases). This CDR3 comprises 16 residues. The germline V gene encodes CDR1 SGHRS and CDR2 YFSETQ. Deletions cut 0 bases from V and 5 bases from J, with 15 bases between. CDR3 bases: TGCGCCAGCAGCTTGGCCGCAGGGTTGTCTGACAATGAGCAGTTCTTC. The encoded protein is CASSLAAGLSDNEQFF. The variable domain in full, completed from reference TRBV5-1 and TRBJ2-1, reads KAGVTQTPRYLIKTRGQQVTLSCSPISGHRSVSWYQQTPGQGLQFLFEYFSETQRNKGNFPGRFSGRQFSNSRSEMNVSTLELGDSALYLCASSLAAGLSDNEQFFGPGTRLTVL.

In this sample, this clonotype turned up many times. Mismatch with germline at one junction end may stem from a read error. V usage is TRBV7-2 and J usage is TRBJ2-1; TRBD2 matches at 9 bases. CDR1 is SGHTA, CDR2 FQGNSA, per germline. This CDR3 is built from 15 residues. CDR3 loop: CASSLGGRAYNEQFF. CDR3 DNA: TGTGCCAGCAGCTTAGGCGGGAGGGCCTATAATGAGCAGTTCTTC.

With regard to this clonotype: This may arise from a read error, as a much more abundant clone is one base away. Since the CDR3 does not end with the conserved phenylalanine or tryptophan, this likely comes from a read error. The chain links TRBV7-6 to TRBJ2-3; no reliable D call. V was trimmed by 5 bases and J by 3 bases, leaving 9 bases between them. CDR1 and CDR2 (germline): SGHVS, FNYEAQ. There are 13 residues in the CDR3. This chain's CDR3 is CASSLHSTDTQYL. The CDR3 nucleotides read TGTGCCAGCAGCCTACACTCAACAGATACGCAGTATCTT.

This clonotype was picked up many times. The chain uses TRBV29-1 and TRBJ2-3; 7 bases match TRBD2. The length of the CDR3 is 16 residues. Unmatched junction bases numbered 15, after V lost 6 bases and J lost 3 bases. Germline assignment: CDR1 SQVTM and CDR2 ANQGSEA. In DNA form, the CDR3 reads TGCAGCGTGACCCCATCATCCAGCGGGGTGACAGATACGCAGTATTTT. It encodes CSVTPSSSGVTDTQYF.

The chain has TRBV27 and TRBJ2-5, with TRBD2 identical over 9 bases. V gave up 5 bases and J gave up 4 bases; unmatched junction bases: 8. Germline V gene sequence: CDR1 MNHEY, CDR2 SMNVEV (reference sequence). This CDR3 is 15 amino acids long. In DNA, the CDR3 is TGTGCCAGCAGTATTGTTAGCGGGAGTACAGAGACCCAGTACTTC. Protein product: CASSIVSGSTETQYF.

There are many counts of this clonotype. The chain links TRBV11-2 to TRBJ2-1, with TRBD2 matching over 8 bases. Germline V gene sequence: CDR1 SGHAT, CDR2 FQNNGV. There are 15 residues in the CDR3. The J segment lost 8 bases and the V segment lost 5 bases, leaving 11 bases of the junction unmatched. The CDR3 DNA reads as TGTGCCAGCAGCAGAGCGGGAGCCCCCGGGGATGAGCAGTTCTTC. This gives the protein CASSRAGAPGDEQFF.

In this sample, this clonotype turned up many times. The chain links TRBV4-3 to TRBJ2-3; D uncertain. Looked up from germline, CDR1 is LGHNA and CDR2 is YSLEER. The CDR3 runs to 15 residues. The V gene lost 2 bases and the J gene lost 4 bases, with 13 bases spanning the gap. CDR3 protein: CASSQTPTAPDTQYF. The CDR3 nucleotides are TGCGCCAGCAGCCAAACACCTACAGCCCCAGATACGCAGTATTTT.

The rearrangement uses TRBV25-1 and TRBJ1-2; D is unresolved. Germline V gene sequence: CDR1 MGHDK, CDR2 SYGVNS. The CDR3 has 12 amino acids. The ends were cut back, 0 bases at V and 8 bases at J, with 7 bases in the middle. DNA of the CDR3: TGTGCCAGCAGTGAATATGGCGGGGGCTACACCTTC. This gives the protein CASSEYGGGYTF.